This TCR beta chain was captured in a study of shared clonotypes between healthy human individuals. General study findings and limits: The authors expected sequencing depth to affect clonotype sharing among donors.

Researchers ran the assay at a deep level. Sequencing was performed on unsorted PBMC DNA using ten immunoSEQ deep assay plates. Data came from immunoSEQ multiplex PCR; TCRdb stores just in-frame clones and leaves some out. This sample has around 500,000 clones; 70% to 85% occur once, and the top ten carry around 12%. This clone was picked up one time. No antigen is known for it. Each unsorted sample relied on roughly 82 million PBMCs as its source of genomic DNA. This TCR was sampled from a woman aged 40 to 49 in good health. Some clones in this sample may be carry-over from other donors' samples. Sequenced input: PBMCs.

CDR3 sequence: CASSYDSGLGTGELFF. CDR3 sequence (DNA): TGTGCCAGCAGTTACGATTCCGGGCTCGGTACCGGGGAGCTGTTTTTT. The chain recombines TRBV6-5 with TRBJ2-2; the D is unclear. Germline V gene lookup returns CDR1 MNHEY and CDR2 SVGAGI. The CDR3 is 16 amino acids. Trimming shortened V by 2 bases and J by 5 bases, and 15 bases separated the two germline ends.